This TCR beta chain was captured in a study of T-cell reconstitution after alpha-beta-depleted transplantation in children. This clonotype was recorded a few times. Unique molecular identifiers were incorporated when the TCRbeta library was constructed. From the PCR reads, TCRdb called clonotypes with MiXCR, one entry per CDR3 protein. The data show over 400,000 distinct CDR3 sequences, around an eighth seen once. CDR1 and CDR2 (germline): SQVTM, ANQGSEA. The CDR3 extends over 16 amino acids. Trimming took off 6 bases at V and 0 bases at J, with 18 bases between the two ends. This chain joins TRBV29-1 and TRBJ2-1; TRBD2 is a possible D gene (5 bases). The origin of this receptor is a human donor who donated a stem cell graft to a child with combined immunodeficiency. This sample comprised PBMCs from the stem cell graft donor, obtained from the stem cell graft. The CDR3 loop is CSVQGRLGSSYNEQFF. CDR3 sequence (DNA): TGCAGCGTCCAAGGGCGCTTAGGGAGCTCCTACAATGAGCAGTTCTTC.